This paragraph reports one T cell receptor (beta chain). The sample belongs to a study of PD-L1 blockade in urothelial cancer. Study summary: Patients had been given 0 to 3 earlier chemotherapy regimens. Median blood clonality was around 0.08, with 86,000 or so unique TCRs.

Patients were diagnosed with urothelial carcinoma, either locally advanced or metastatic. This table comes from immunoSEQ multiplex PCR, and its TCRdb copy is limited to in-frame clones, with some not included. The sample has some 49,000 clones, approximately 90% seen once. V lost 2 bases to trimming and J lost 5 bases; unmatched junction nucleotides: 4. This CDR3 is built from 15 residues. Germline V gene lookup returns CDR1 LGHNT and CDR2 FRNRAP. The chain joins TRBV12-5 to TRBJ2-5, with 11 bases matching TRBD2. The sequence was obtained from a man between 60 and 70 years old with urothelial cancer. The sequences come from PBMCs, collected around atezolizumab (anti-PD-L1) treatment. The CDR3 protein is CASGLLAGGMETQYF. The DNA of the CDR3 is TGTGCTAGTGGTTTGCTAGCGGGGGGAATGGAGACCCAGTACTTC.